A single sample is the source of the 8 T cell receptor beta chains below, sequenced in a study of blood T cell repertoires in COVID-19 (dated by TCRdb to 2019 to 2021). The library was made by the immunoSEQ multiplex PCR assay. The table comes from immuneACCESS by way of TCRdb, which keeps in-frame sequences with V and J called. Part of the clones is missing from these tables; in studies checked, under half for an unresolved V gene and the rest for unknown reasons. Here the sample has about 380,000 clones; about 87% occur a single time. The ten largest clones take up under 1.5% of the sample. Material for sequencing was PBMCs or T cells enriched from blood (not recorded which). The source is a man aged 25-45 years who had recovered from COVID-19.

This clone was seen only once. The gene calls are TRBV4-1 and TRBJ1-1, with 8 bases that match TRBD1. Germline lookup yields CDR1 MGHRA and CDR2 YSYEKL. The V and J ends lost 6 bases and 1 base, in that order; junction bases with no gene match: 22. This CDR3 has 20 amino acids. In DNA, the CDR3 is TGCGCCAGCAGACTCCAATCCTCCCGGACAGGGAAAATGAAGAACACTGAAGCTTTCTTT. Translating it yields CASRLQSSRTGKMKNTEAFF.

This chain connects TRBV11-2 to TRBJ2-1; D possibly corresponds to TRBD2 (6 bases). Germline lookup yields CDR1 SGHAT and CDR2 FQNNGV. Deletions cut 5 bases from V and 0 bases from J, with 11 bases between. The CDR3 is made up of 15 amino acids. The CDR3 DNA is TGTGCCAGCAGCCCCGGACTACTCTCCTACAATGAGCAGTTCTTC. Protein sequence: CASSPGLLSYNEQFF.

A few counts support this clone. The chain uses TRBV10-3 and TRBJ2-3; D is perhaps TRBD1 (6 bases). V was shortened by 6 bases and J by 4 bases, with 23 bases between the two germline ends. The CDR3 has 17 amino acids. Germline-derived CDR1 and CDR2 are ENHRY and SYGVKD. CDR3 in amino acids: CAISHDLNTGLADTQYF. The DNA for the CDR3 is TGTGCCATCAGCCACGACCTGAATACAGGGTTAGCAGATACGCAGTATTTT.

The chain uses TRBV18 and TRBJ2-3; D call uncertain. Looked up from germline, CDR1 is KGHSH and CDR2 is LQKENI. The CDR3 spans 12 residues. Deletions cut 4 bases from V and 5 bases from J, with 7 bases between. The CDR3 region has the DNA TGTGCCAGCTCACTGGTAGTAGATACGCAGTATTTT. Amino acids: CASSLVVDTQYF.

The rearrangement joins TRBV6-1 to TRBJ1-1; D not resolved. The CDR3 covers 11 residues. The V gene lost 2 bases and the J gene lost 11 bases, with 9 bases spanning the gap. CDR1 and CDR2 from the germline V gene are MNHNS and SASEGT. DNA of the CDR3: TGTGCCAGCAGTGAAATCGGTACGGCTTTCTTT. Its protein product is CASSEIGTAFF.

J is TRBJ1-3 and V is TRBV4-3; D is unclear. Looked up from germline, CDR1 is LGHNA and CDR2 is YSLEER. Trimming left V 3 bases short and J 1 base short, with 13 bases between. CDR3 size: 16 residues. The CDR3 nucleotides are TGCGCCAGCAGCCAGGCTATCAGGACTTCTGGAAACACCATATATTTT. Residues: CASSQAIRTSGNTIYF.

The gene calls are TRBV3-1 (or the pseudogene TRBV3-2) and TRBJ1-1; no clear D gene. This CDR3 spans 14 amino acids. Germline-derived CDR1 and CDR2 are LGHDT and YNNKEL (reference sequence). Between the trimmed V and J ends, which lost 1 base and 5 bases, there was a span of 11 bases. This CDR3 reads CASSQAERGTEAFF. The CDR3 bases are TGTGCCAGCAGCCAAGCGGAAAGAGGGACTGAAGCTTTCTTT.

This clone has more than one count but fewer than ten. V usage is TRBV7-9 and J usage is TRBJ1-1; unclear D gene. The ends were cut back, 1 base at V and 1 base at J, with 10 bases in the middle. Germline-derived CDR1 and CDR2 are SEHNR and FQNEAQ (reference sequence). The CDR3 runs 15 residues. CDR3 region: CASSLVPPGNTEAFF. The DNA for the CDR3 is TGTGCCAGCAGCTTAGTCCCCCCAGGGAACACTGAAGCTTTCTTT.